One and the same sample provided the 13 T cell receptor beta chains below, sequenced in a study of blood T cell repertoires in COVID-19. This table comes from immunoSEQ multiplex PCR, and its TCRdb copy is limited to in-frame clones, with some not included. Among 350,000 to 450,000 clones listed, approximately 91% were seen once. Sequenced: PBMCs or T cells enriched from blood (not recorded which). The source is a woman in her thirties or forties who had been exposed to COVID-19.

This CDR3 reads CAWSWGVSNQPQHF. The CDR3 DNA sequence: TGTGCCTGGAGCTGGGGCGTCAGCAATCAGCCCCAGCATTTT. The chain combines TRBV30 with TRBJ1-5; D perhaps matches TRBD1 (5 bases). The CDR3 contains 14 residues. The V end was cut by 3 bases, the J end by 1 base, with 10 bases between. The germline V gene encodes CDR1 GTSNPN and CDR2 SVGIG (reference sequence).

The chain joins TRBV11-2 to TRBJ1-1; a possible D gene is TRBD1 (6 bases). From germline, CDR1 is SGHAT and CDR2 FQNNGV. The CDR3 spans 14 residues. The V end was cut by 5 bases, the J end by 1 base, with 11 bases between. The CDR3 spells CASSLQGWNTEAFF. The CDR3, as DNA: TGTGCCAGCAGCCTACAGGGTTGGAACACTGAAGCTTTCTTT.

This chain connects TRBV11-2 to TRBJ2-7; perhaps TRBD1 as D (5 bases). The CDR3 runs to 15 residues. Germline CDR1 SGHAT, CDR2 FQNNGV. The V end lost 5 bases, the J end lost 1 base, and 15 bases lay between the germline ends. Here the CDR3 reads CASSPAAGFSYEQYF. In DNA form, the CDR3 reads TGTGCCAGCAGCCCCGCGGCAGGGTTTTCCTACGAGCAGTACTTC.

The rearrangement links TRBV19 to TRBJ2-1; a possible D gene is TRBD1 (6 bases). The CDR3 runs to 17 residues. V lost 5 bases and J 9 bases, leaving 26 bases between the germline ends. CDR1 LNHDA and CDR2 SQIVND come from the germline V gene (reference sequence). The chain's CDR3 is CASSGGGGTGLFGEQFF. The DNA of the CDR3 is TGTGCCAGTAGTGGTGGTGGGGGCACTGGTTTGTTTGGTGAGCAGTTCTTC.

The gene calls are TRBV6-6 and TRBJ2-5, with TRBD2 matching over 7 bases. J was trimmed by 1 base and V by 8 bases; bases with no gene match: 7. The CDR3 runs 14 residues. Germline values: CDR1 MNHNY, CDR2 SVGAGI (reference sequence). The CDR3 is CASGSGGIQETQYF. The DNA for the CDR3 is TGTGCCAGCGGCTCGGGGGGTATCCAAGAGACCCAGTACTTC.

This chain connects TRBV30 to TRBJ2-7, with 10 bases that match TRBD1. V trimming: 4 bases; J trimming: 4 bases; junction bases outside the gene matches: 1. Germline CDR1 is GTSNPN and CDR2 is SVGIG (reference sequence). This CDR3 is 12 amino acids long. The CDR3 DNA reads TGTGCCTGGATGGGACAGGGGTACGAGCAGTACTTC. Translation: CAWMGQGYEQYF.

This clone has a single count. The chain joins TRBV5-4 to TRBJ2-4; 9 bases match TRBD1. Germline CDR1 and CDR2: SGHNT and YYREEE (reference sequence). The CDR3 length is 15 residues. V lost 1 base, J lost 7 bases, and 6 bases stayed unmatched. The CDR3 bases are TGTGCCAGCAGCTTGAAAAGGACAGGGGACAACATTCAGTACTTC. Protein sequence: CASSLKRTGDNIQYF.

V usage is TRBV5-1 and J usage is TRBJ2-3; 8 bases line up with TRBD1. The CDR3 runs 14 residues. After removal of 4 bases from V and 3 bases from J, the junction contained 4 bases not matched to a gene. The V gene's germline CDR1 is SGHRS and CDR2 YFSETQ. CDR3 bases: TGCGCCAGCAGCGCAGACAGGGGAACAGATACGCAGTATTTT. Residues: CASSADRGTDTQYF.

As for this clone: At the DNA level, this CDR3 is encoded by other sequences in the same sample as well. The chain employs TRBV7-3 and TRBJ1-1, with D maybe TRBD1 (6 bases). From germline, CDR1 is SGHTA and CDR2 FQGTGA. The CDR3 is 13 amino acids. Trimming removed 5 bases at V and 1 base at J, with 8 bases between. The CDR3 DNA follows: TGTGCCAGCAGCCGACAGGAGAACACTGAAGCTTTCTTT. It encodes CASSRQENTEAFF.

The V gene is TRBV27, the J gene TRBJ1-1, with D possibly being TRBD1 (5 bases). Germline-derived CDR1 and CDR2 are MNHEY and SMNVEV (reference sequence). The ends were cut back, 7 bases at V and 8 bases at J, with 17 bases in the middle. CDR3 size: 13 residues. CDR3 bases: TGTGCCAGCATGGTGCAGGGTTCCGCGGAAGCTTTCTTT. Its protein is CASMVQGSAEAFF.

The CDR3 DNA reads TGTGCCCTGGGACTAGCGGGATCGTTGACTGGAGATACGCAGTATTTT. This codes for CALGLAGSLTGDTQYF. This chain joins TRBV2 and TRBJ2-3; 13 bases are a match to TRBD2. The CDR3 extends over 16 amino acids. CDR1 and CDR2 (germline): SNHLY, FYNNEI. V lost 11 bases and J lost 5; bases outside the gene matches: 13.

This chain links TRBV5-1 with TRBJ1-1; 8 bases are a match to TRBD1. This CDR3 has 15 residues. V dropped 3 bases and J dropped 1; count of bases not matched to a gene: 5. The germline V gene encodes CDR1 SGHRS and CDR2 YFSETQ. The CDR3 DNA follows: TGCGCCAGCAGCTCATCCCAGGGGGCGAACACTGAAGCTTTCTTT. This encodes CASSSSQGANTEAFF.

The chain couples TRBV4-1 to TRBJ2-1; weak D call: TRBD2 (5 bases). Germline V gene sequence: CDR1 MGHRA, CDR2 YSYEKL. The CDR3 consists of 17 residues. V gave up 0 bases and J gave up 4 bases, with 16 bases separating them. The CDR3 here is CASSQEDEGVGYNEQFF. The CDR3 bases are TGCGCCAGCAGCCAAGAAGACGAGGGAGTAGGTTACAATGAGCAGTTCTTC.